The clone carrying this TCR beta chain was counted many times. The data are from a study of T-cell reconstitution after alpha-beta-depleted transplantation in children. The CDR3 has 12 amino acids. Germline V lookup: CDR1 MGHDK, CDR2 SYGVNS. Trimming removed 5 bases at V and 9 bases at J, with 10 bases between. Preparing the TCRbeta library involved the use of unique molecular identifiers. TCRdb passed the PCR reads through MiXCR, listing each CDR3 protein once. The repertoire holds 150,000 to 200,000 distinct CDR3 sequences, with about 6.8% as singletons. This TCR came from a human donor who donated a stem cell graft to a child with Wiskott-Aldrich syndrome. V gene TRBV25-1 combines with J gene TRBJ1-4; D is ambiguous. Sample: PBMCs from the stem cell graft donor, taken from the stem cell graft. CDR3 DNA sequence: TGTGCCAGCAGTTGGTCCGACCAAAAACTGTTTTTT. Encoded protein: CASSWSDQKLFF.